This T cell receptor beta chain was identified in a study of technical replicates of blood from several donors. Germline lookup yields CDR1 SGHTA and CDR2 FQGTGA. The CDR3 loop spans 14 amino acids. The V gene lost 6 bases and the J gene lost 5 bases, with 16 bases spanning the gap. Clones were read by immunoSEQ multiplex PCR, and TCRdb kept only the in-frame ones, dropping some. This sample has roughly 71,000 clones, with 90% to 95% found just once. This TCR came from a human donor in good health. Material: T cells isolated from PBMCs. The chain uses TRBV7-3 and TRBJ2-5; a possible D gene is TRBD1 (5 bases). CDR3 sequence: CASRGSGKRETQYF. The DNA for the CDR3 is TGTGCCAGCAGAGGGTCAGGGAAGAGGGAGACCCAGTACTTC.